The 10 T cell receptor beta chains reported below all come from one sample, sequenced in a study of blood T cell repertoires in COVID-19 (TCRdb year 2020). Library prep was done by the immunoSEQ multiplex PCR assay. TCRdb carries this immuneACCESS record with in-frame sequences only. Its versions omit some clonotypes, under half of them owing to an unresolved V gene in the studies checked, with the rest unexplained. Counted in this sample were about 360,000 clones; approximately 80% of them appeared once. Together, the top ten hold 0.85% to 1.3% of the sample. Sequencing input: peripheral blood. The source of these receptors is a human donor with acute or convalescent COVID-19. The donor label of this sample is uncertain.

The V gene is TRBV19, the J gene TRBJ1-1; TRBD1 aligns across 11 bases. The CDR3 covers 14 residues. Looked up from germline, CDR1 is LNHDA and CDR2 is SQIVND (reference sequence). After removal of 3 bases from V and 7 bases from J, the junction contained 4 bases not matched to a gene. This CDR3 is CASSITGTGGEAFF. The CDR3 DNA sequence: TGTGCCAGTAGTATCACCGGGACAGGGGGTGAAGCTTTCTTT.

CDR3 region: CASRETGVKETQYF. As DNA, the CDR3 is TGTGCCAGCAGGGAAACAGGGGTTAAAGAGACCCAGTACTTC. This chain links TRBV7-9 with TRBJ2-5; the match to TRBD1 covers 7 bases. The germline V gene has CDR1 SEHNR and CDR2 FQNEAQ (reference sequence). The CDR3 length is 14 residues. V trimming: 6 bases; J trimming: 3 bases; junction bases outside the gene matches: 7.

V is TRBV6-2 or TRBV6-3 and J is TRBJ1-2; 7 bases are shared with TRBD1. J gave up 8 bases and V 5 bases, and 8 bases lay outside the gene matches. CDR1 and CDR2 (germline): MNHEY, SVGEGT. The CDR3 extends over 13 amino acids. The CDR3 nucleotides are TGTGCCAGCAGTCGGACAGGCCTTGGGGGCTACACCTTC. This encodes CASSRTGLGGYTF.

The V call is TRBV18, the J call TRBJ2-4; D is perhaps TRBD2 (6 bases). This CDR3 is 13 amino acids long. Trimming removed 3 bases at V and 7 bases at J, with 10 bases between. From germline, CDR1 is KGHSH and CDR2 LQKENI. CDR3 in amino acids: CASSPSEGNIQYF. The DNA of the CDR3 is TGTGCCAGCTCACCTTCGGAGGGGAACATTCAGTACTTC.

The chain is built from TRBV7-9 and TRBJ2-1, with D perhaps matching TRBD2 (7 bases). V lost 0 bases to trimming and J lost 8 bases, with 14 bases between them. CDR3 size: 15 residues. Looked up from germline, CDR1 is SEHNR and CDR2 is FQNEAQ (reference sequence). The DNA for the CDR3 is TGTGCCAGCAGCTTAGCGGGGGGGCCGTGGGATGAGCAGTTCTTC. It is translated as CASSLAGGPWDEQFF.

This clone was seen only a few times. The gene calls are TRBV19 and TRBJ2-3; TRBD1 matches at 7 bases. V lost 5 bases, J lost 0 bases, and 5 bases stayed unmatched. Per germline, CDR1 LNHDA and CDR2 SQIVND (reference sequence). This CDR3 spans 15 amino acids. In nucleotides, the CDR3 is TGTGCCAGTAGTTCATACAGGGGTAGCACAGATACGCAGTATTTT. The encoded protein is CASSSYRGSTDTQYF.

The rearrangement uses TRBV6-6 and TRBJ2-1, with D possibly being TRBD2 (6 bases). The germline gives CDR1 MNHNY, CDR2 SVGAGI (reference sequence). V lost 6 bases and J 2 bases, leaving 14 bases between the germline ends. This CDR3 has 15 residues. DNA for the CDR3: TGTGCCAGCAGGTGGGCTAGCGACACCTACAATGAGCAGTTCTTC. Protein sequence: CASRWASDTYNEQFF.

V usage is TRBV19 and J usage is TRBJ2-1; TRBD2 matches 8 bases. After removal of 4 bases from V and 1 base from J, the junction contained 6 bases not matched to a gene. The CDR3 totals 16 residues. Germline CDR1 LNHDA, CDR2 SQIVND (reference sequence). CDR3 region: CASSTQTSGSYNEQFF. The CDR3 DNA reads TGTGCCAGTAGTACCCAAACTAGCGGTTCCTACAATGAGCAGTTCTTC. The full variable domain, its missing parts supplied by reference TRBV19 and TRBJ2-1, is DGGITQSPKYLFRKEGQNVTLSCEQNLNHDAMYWYRQDPGQGLRLIYYSQIVNDFQKGDIAEGYSVSREKKESFPLTVTSAQKNPTAFYLCASSTQTSGSYNEQFFGPGTRLTVL.

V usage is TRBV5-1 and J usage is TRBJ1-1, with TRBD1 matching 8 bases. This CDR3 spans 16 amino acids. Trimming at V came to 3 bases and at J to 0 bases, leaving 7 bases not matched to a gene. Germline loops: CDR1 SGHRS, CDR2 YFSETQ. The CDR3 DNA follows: TGCGCCAGCAGCTCCCACCCGGACAGGGTGAACACTGAAGCTTTCTTT. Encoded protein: CASSSHPDRVNTEAFF.

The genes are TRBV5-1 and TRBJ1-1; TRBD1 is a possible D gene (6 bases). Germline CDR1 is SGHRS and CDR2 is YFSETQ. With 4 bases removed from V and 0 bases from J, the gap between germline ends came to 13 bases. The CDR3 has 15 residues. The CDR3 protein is CASSRGQNMNTEAFF. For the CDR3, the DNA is TGCGCCAGCAGCAGAGGACAGAACATGAACACTGAAGCTTTCTTT. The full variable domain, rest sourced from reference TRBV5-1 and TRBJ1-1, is KAGVTQTPRYLIKTRGQQVTLSCSPISGHRSVSWYQQTPGQGLQFLFEYFSETQRNKGNFPGRFSGRQFSNSRSEMNVSTLELGDSALYLCASSRGQNMNTEAFFGQGTRLTVV.